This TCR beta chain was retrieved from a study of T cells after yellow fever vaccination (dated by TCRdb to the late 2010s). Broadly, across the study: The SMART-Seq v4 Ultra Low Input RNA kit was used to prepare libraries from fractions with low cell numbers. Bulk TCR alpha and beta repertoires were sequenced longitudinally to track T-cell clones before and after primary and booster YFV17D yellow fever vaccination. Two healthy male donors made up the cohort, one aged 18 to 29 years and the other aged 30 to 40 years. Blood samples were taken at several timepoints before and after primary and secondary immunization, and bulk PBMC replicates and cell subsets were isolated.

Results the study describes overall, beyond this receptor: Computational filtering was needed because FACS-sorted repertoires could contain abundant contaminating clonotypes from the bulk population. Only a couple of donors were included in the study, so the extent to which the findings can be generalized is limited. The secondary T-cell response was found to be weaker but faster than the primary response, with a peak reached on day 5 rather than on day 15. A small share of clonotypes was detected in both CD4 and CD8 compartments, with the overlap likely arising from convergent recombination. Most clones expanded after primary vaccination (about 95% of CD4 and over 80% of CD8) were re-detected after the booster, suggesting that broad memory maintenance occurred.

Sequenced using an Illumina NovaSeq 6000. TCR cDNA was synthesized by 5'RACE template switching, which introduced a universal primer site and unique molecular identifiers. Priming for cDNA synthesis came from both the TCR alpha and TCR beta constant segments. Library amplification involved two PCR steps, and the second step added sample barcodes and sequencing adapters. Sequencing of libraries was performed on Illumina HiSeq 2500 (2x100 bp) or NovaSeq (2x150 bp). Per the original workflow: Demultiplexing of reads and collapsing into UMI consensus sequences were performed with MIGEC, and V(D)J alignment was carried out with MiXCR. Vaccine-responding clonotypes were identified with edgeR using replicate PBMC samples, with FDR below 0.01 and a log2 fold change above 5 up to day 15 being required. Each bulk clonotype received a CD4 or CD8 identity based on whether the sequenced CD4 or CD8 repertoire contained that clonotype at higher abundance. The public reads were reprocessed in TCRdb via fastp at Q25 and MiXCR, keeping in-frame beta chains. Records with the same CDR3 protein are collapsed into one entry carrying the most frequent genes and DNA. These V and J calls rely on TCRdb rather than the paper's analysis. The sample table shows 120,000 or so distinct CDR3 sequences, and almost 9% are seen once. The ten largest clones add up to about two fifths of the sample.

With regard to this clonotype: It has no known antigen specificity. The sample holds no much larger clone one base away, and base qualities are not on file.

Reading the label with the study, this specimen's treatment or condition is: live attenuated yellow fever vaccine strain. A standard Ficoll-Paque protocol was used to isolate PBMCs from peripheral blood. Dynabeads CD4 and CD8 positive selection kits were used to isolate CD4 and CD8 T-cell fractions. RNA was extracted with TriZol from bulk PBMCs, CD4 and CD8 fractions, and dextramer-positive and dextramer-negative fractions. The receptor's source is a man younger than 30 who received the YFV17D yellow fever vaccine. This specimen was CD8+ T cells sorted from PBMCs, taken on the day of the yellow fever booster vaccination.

CDR3 loop: CASTHPQGAYEQYF. The DNA sequence is TGTGCCAGCACCCACCCGCAGGGGGCCTACGAGCAGTACTTC. The V and J segments used are TRBV7-9 and TRBJ2-7; a stretch of 7 junction bases matches TRBD1. After removal of 7 bases from V and 2 bases from J, the junction retains 8 bases not matched to a gene. The CDR3 measures 14 amino acids from cysteine to phenylalanine. The DNA shown is the 42-base CDR3, in frame from base 1. The germline V gene (reference sequence) sets CDR1 to SEHNR and CDR2 to FQNEAQ.